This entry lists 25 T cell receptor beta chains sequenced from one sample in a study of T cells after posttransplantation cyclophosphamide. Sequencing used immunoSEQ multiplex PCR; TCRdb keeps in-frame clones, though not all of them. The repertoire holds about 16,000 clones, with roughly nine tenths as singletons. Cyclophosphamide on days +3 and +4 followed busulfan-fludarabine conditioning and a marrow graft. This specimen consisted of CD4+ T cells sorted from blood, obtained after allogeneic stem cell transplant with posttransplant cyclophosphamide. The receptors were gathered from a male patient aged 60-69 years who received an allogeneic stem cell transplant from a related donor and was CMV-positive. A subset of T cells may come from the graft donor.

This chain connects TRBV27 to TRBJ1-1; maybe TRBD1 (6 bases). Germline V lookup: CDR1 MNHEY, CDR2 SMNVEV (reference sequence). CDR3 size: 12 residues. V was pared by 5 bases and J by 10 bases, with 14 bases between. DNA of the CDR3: TGTGCCAGCAGTCCCCAGGGGCGTGGAGCTTTCTTT. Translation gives CASSPQGRGAFF.

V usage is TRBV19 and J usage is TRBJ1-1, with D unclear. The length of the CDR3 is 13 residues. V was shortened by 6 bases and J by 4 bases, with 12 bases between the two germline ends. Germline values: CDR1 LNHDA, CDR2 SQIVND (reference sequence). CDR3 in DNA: TGTGCCAGTAGGCCCGTAGAGGGCACTGAAGCTTTCTTT. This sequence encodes CASRPVEGTEAFF.

The CDR3 here is CAIRGGTYNEQFF. DNA for the CDR3: TGTGCCATCAGGGGGGGAACCTACAATGAGCAGTTCTTC. This chain joins TRBV28 and TRBJ2-1; D may be TRBD1 or TRBD2 (7 bases each). V was trimmed by 10 bases and J by 2 bases, leaving 12 bases between them. Germline V gene lookup returns CDR1 MDHEN and CDR2 SYDVKM. The CDR3 contains 13 residues.

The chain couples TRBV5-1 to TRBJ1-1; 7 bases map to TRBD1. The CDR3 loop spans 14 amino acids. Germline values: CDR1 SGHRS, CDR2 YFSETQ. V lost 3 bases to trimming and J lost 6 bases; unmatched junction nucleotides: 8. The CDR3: CASSSTLTGAEAFF. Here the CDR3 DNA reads TGCGCCAGCAGCTCGACCTTAACAGGGGCTGAAGCTTTCTTT.

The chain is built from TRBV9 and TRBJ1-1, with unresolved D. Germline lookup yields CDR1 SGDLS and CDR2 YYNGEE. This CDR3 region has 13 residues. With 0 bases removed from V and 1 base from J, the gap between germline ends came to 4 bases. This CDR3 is CASSVGPNTEAFF. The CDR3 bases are TGTGCCAGCAGCGTAGGGCCGAACACTGAAGCTTTCTTT.

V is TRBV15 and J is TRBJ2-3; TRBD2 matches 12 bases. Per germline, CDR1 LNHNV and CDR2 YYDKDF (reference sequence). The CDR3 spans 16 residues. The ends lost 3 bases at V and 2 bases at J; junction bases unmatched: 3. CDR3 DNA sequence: TGTGCCACCAGCAGCCGGACTAGCGGGGACACAGATACGCAGTATTTT. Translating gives CATSSRTSGDTDTQYF.

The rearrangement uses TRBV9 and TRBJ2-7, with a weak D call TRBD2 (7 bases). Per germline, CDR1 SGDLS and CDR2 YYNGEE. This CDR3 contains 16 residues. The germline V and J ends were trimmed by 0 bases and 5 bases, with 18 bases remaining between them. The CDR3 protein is CASSVAGGAGMDEQYF. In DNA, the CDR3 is TGTGCCAGCAGCGTAGCGGGGGGCGCTGGGATGGACGAGCAGTACTTC.

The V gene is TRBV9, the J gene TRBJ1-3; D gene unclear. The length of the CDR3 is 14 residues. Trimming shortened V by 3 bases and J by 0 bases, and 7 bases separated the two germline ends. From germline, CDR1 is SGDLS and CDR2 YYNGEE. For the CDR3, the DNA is TGTGCCAGCAGCGCGCGGATCTCTGGAAACACCATATATTTT. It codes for CASSARISGNTIYF.

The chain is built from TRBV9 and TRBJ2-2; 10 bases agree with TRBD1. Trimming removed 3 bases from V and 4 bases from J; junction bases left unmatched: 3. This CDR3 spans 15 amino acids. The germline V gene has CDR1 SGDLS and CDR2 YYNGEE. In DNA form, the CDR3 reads TGTGCCAGCAGCGGAGGACAGGGGGTCACCGGGGAGCTGTTTTTT. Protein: CASSGGQGVTGELFF.

Here the CDR3 reads CASSLKQGGQPQHF. For the CDR3, the DNA is TGTGCCAGCAGCTTGAAACAGGGGGGTCAGCCCCAGCATTTT. The rearrangement links TRBV12-1 to TRBJ1-5; TRBD1, as called in the table, went unchecked against the DNA. TRBV12-1 is annotated as a pseudogene. The CDR3 spans 14 residues.

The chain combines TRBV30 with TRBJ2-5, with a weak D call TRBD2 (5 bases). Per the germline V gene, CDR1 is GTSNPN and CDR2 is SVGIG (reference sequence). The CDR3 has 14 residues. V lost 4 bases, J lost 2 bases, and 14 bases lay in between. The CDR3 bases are TGTGCCTGGACTCGATCCGGGATACAAGAGACCCAGTACTTC. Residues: CAWTRSGIQETQYF.

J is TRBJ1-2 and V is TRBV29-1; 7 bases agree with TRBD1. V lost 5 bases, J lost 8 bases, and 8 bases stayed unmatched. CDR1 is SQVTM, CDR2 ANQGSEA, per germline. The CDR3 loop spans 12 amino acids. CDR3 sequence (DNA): TGCAGCGTTAGTGACAGGGTGGGCGGCTACACCTTC. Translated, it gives CSVSDRVGGYTF.

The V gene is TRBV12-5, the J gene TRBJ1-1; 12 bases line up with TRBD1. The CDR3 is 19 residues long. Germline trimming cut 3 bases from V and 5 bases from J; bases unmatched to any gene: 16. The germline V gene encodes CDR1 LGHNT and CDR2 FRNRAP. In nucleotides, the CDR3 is TGTGCTAGTGGTTTCCGGGGGACCAGGGGACAGGGGGCTGTGACTGAAGCTTTCTTT. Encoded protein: CASGFRGTRGQGAVTEAFF.

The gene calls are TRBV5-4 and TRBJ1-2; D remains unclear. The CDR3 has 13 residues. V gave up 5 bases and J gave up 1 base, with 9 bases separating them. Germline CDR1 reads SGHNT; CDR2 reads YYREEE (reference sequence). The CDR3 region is CASSQDYNYGYTF. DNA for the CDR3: TGTGCCAGCAGTCAGGATTATAACTATGGCTACACCTTC.

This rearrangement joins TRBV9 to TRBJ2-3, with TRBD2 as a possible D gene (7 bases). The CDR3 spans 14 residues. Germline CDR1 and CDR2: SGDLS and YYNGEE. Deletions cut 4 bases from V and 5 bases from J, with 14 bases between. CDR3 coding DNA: TGTGCCAGCAGCTCCCGGGGGGCTATAGATACGCAGTATTTT. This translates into CASSSRGAIDTQYF.

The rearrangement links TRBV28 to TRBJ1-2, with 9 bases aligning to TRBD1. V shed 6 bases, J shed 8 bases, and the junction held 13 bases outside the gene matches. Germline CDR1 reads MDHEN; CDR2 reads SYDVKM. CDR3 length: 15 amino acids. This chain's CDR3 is CASSGIQTGGLGYTF. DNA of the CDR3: TGTGCCAGCAGCGGCATTCAAACAGGGGGCCTGGGCTACACCTTC.

This CDR3 reads CASSQVLSGGQDTQYF. For the CDR3, the DNA is TGCGCCAGCAGCCAAGTATTGAGCGGGGGTCAAGATACGCAGTATTTT. The J gene is TRBJ2-3, the V gene TRBV4-1; 8 positions agree with TRBD2. Trimming removed 1 base from V and 5 bases from J; junction bases left unmatched: 8. CDR3 length: 16 amino acids. Germline V gene lookup returns CDR1 MGHRA and CDR2 YSYEKL.

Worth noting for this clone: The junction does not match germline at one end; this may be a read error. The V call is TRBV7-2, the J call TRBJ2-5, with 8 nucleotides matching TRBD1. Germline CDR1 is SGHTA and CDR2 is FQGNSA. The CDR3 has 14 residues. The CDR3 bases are TGTGCCAGCAGCTTAGCTCTAGGACAGGGAGCCCCCGACTTC. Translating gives CASSLALGQGAPDF.

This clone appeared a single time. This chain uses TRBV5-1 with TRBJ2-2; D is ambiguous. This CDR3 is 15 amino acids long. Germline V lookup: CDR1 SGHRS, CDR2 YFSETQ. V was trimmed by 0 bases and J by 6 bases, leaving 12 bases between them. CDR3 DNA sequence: TGCGCCAGCAGCTTGGCCGGATTCACAGCCGGGGAGCTGTTTTTT. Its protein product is CASSLAGFTAGELFF.

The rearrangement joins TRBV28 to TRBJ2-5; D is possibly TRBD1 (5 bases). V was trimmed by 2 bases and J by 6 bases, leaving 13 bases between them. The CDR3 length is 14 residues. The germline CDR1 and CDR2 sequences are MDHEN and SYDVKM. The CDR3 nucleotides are TGTGCCAGCAGTTTAACGCAGGGATGGAAGACCCAGTACTTC. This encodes CASSLTQGWKTQYF.

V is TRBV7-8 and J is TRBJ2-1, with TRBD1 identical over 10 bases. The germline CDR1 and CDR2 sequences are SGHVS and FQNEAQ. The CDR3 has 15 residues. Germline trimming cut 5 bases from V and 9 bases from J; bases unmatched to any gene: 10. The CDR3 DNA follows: TGTGCCAGCAGCCCCCGGGACAGGGGATCAGGTGAGCAGTTCTTC. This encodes CASSPRDRGSGEQFF.

The CDR3, as DNA: TGTGCCAGTAGTATAGGCCGACACTCAACTAATGAAAAACTGTTTTTT. This translates into CASSIGRHSTNEKLFF. The chain couples TRBV19 to TRBJ1-4; no reliable D call. Germline lookup yields CDR1 LNHDA and CDR2 SQIVND (reference sequence). V was pared by 1 base and J by 0 bases, with 9 bases between. This CDR3 has 16 residues.

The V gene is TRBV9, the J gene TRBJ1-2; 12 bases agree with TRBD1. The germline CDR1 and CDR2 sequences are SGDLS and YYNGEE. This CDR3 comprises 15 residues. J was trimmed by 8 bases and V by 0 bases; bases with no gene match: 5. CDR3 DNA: TGTGCCAGCAGCGTAGGGGGACAGGGGGCTCGGGGCTACACCTTC. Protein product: CASSVGGQGARGYTF.

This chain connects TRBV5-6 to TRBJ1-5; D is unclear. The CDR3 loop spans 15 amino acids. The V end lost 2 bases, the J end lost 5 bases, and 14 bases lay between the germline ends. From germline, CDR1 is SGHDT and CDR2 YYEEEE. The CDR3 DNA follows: TGTGCCAGCAGCTTATTCTCCAGCGAACATCAGCCCCAGCATTTT. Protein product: CASSLFSSEHQPQHF. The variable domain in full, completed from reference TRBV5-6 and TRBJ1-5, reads DAGVTQSPTHLIKTRGQQVTLRCSPKSGHDTVSWYQQALGQGPQFIFQYYEEEERQRGNFPDRFSGHQFPNYSSELNVNALLLGDSALYLCASSLFSSEHQPQHFGDGTRLSIL.

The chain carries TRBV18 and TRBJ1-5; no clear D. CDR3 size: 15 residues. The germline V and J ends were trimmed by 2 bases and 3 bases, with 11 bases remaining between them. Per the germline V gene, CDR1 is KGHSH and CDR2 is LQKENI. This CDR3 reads CASSPSSQDNQPQHF. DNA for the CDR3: TGTGCCAGCTCACCAAGTAGTCAGGACAATCAGCCCCAGCATTTT.